These 14 T cell receptor beta chains came from one sample sequenced in a study of cytomegalovirus exposure and HLA in healthy donors. The PCR had 60 Vbeta and 13 Jbeta primers. Repertoires were generated with immunoSEQ multiplex PCR, while TCRdb's copy carries only in-frame clones and drops some. The sample includes approximately 150,000 clones, about three quarters of them seen just once. Sequenced: PBMCs. Every receptor here comes from a male donor in good health and CMV-seronegative.

The chain employs TRBV13 and TRBJ1-1; TRBD1 aligns across 7 bases. V dropped 0 bases and J dropped 8; count of bases not matched to a gene: 0. The germline CDR1 and CDR2 sequences are PRHDT and FYEKMQ (reference sequence). The CDR3 is 12 amino acids. This chain's CDR3 is CASSLGTGEAFF. In DNA form, the CDR3 reads TGTGCCAGCAGCTTAGGGACAGGGGAAGCTTTCTTT.

The rearrangement uses TRBV9 and TRBJ1-4; unclear D gene. The V gene lost 0 bases and the J gene lost 7 bases, with 7 bases spanning the gap. Germline V gives CDR1 SGDLS, CDR2 YYNGEE. The CDR3 spans 13 residues. The CDR3 DNA follows: TGTGCCAGCAGCGTAGACGGAGGTGAAAAACTGTTTTTT. It yields the protein CASSVDGGEKLFF.

This rearrangement joins TRBV15 to TRBJ2-7; TRBD1 matches 11 bases. CDR3 length equals 17 residues. The trim removed 0 bases at V and 3 bases at J, leaving 7 bases unmatched. CDR1 LNHNV and CDR2 YYDKDF come from the germline V gene (reference sequence). CDR3 loop: CATSREIWGTGGYEQYF. In DNA form, the CDR3 reads TGTGCCACCAGCAGAGAGATTTGGGGGACAGGGGGCTACGAGCAGTACTTC. The full variable domain, its missing parts supplied by reference TRBV15 and TRBJ2-7, is DAMVIQNPRYQVTQFGKPVTLSCSQTLNHNVMYWYQQKSSQAPKLLFHYYDKDFNNEADTPDNFQSRRPNTSFCFLDIRSPGLGDTAMYLCATSREIWGTGGYEQYFGPGTRLTVT.

Of note for this clone: Other DNA sequences in the same sample also yield this CDR3. This chain uses TRBV6-5 with TRBJ1-4, with TRBD1 as a possible D gene (6 bases). Trimming left V 5 bases short and J 7 bases short, with 14 bases between. Germline assignment: CDR1 MNHEY and CDR2 SVGAGI. The CDR3 sequence is 14 residues long. As DNA, the CDR3 is TGTGCCAGCAGTCCGGGGGGGCTTCGTGAAAAACTGTTTTTT. Amino acids: CASSPGGLREKLFF.

This sequence joins TRBV5-4 and TRBJ2-1, with D possibly TRBD2 on 5 matching bases. Trimming took 0 bases from V and 9 from J, leaving 19 bases between them. Per the germline V gene, CDR1 is SGHNT and CDR2 is YYREEE (reference sequence). The CDR3 covers 16 residues. Here the CDR3 DNA reads TGTGCCAGCAGCTTGGGCTGGCTAGCCGACCCCGGTGAGCAGTTCTTC. Residues: CASSLGWLADPGEQFF.

The rearrangement joins TRBV19 to TRBJ1-4; 7 nucleotides match TRBD1. The CDR3 length is 15 residues. Unmatched junction bases numbered 4, after V lost 6 bases and J lost 0 bases. Germline lookup yields CDR1 LNHDA and CDR2 SQIVND (reference sequence). The CDR3 spells CASSPRGATNEKLFF. The CDR3 coding sequence is TGTGCCAGTAGCCCCAGGGGGGCAACTAATGAAAAACTGTTTTTT.

The V gene is TRBV10-3, the J gene TRBJ1-2; 8 nucleotides align to TRBD1. V was clipped by 6 bases and J by 2 bases; unmatched bases: 8. The CDR3 extends over 15 amino acids. The germline V gene encodes CDR1 ENHRY and CDR2 SYGVKD. Here the CDR3 reads CAISPGQGDNYGYTF. The CDR3, as DNA: TGTGCCATCAGCCCCGGACAGGGAGACAACTATGGCTACACCTTC.

The chain is built from TRBV27 and TRBJ2-3; 9 nucleotides line up with TRBD2. J was trimmed by 5 bases and V by 7 bases; bases with no gene match: 16. The CDR3 loop spans 17 amino acids. Germline CDR1 reads MNHEY; CDR2 reads SMNVEV (reference sequence). The CDR3 spells CASTPGGAGGPQDTQYF. CDR3 bases: TGTGCCAGCACCCCCGGGGGGGCGGGAGGGCCTCAAGATACGCAGTATTTT.

The chain has TRBV27 and TRBJ1-4; D may be TRBD1 (6 bases). The CDR3 totals 14 residues. Germline V gene sequence: CDR1 MNHEY, CDR2 SMNVEV (reference sequence). V was pared by 5 bases and J by 7 bases, with 14 bases between. This CDR3 is CASSPRQAGEKLFF. The DNA of the CDR3 is TGTGCCAGCAGTCCCCGACAGGCCGGTGAAAAACTGTTTTTT.

This rearrangement joins TRBV7-3 to TRBJ1-4, with TRBD1 matching over 10 bases. Germline V gene data show CDR1 as SGHTA and CDR2 as FQGTGA. This CDR3 has 15 residues. The ends lost 4 bases at V and 7 bases at J; junction bases unmatched: 6. The CDR3 is CASSWGTGASEKLFF. The CDR3 DNA is TGTGCCAGCAGCTGGGGGACAGGGGCCAGTGAAAAACTGTTTTTT.

The chain uses TRBV25-1 and TRBJ2-5; 12 positions match TRBD1. J was trimmed by 5 bases and V by 6 bases; bases with no gene match: 4. The germline gives CDR1 MGHDK, CDR2 SYGVNS. The CDR3 is 14 amino acids. CDR3 DNA sequence: TGTGCCAGCAGGGGGACAGGGGGCGGTGAGACCCAGTACTTC. Protein sequence: CASRGTGGGETQYF.

This chain links TRBV10-3 with TRBJ2-7, with D perhaps matching TRBD2 (6 bases). Germline V gene sequence: CDR1 ENHRY, CDR2 SYGVKD. The V gene lost 2 bases and the J gene lost 6 bases, with 11 bases spanning the gap. The CDR3 spans 13 residues. The CDR3 DNA reads as TGTGCCATCAGTGAGGTGGGGGGTGGCGAGCAGTACTTC. This encodes CAISEVGGGEQYF.

V and J are TRBV7-2 and TRBJ2-7; D might be TRBD1 (6 bases). The germline CDR1 and CDR2 sequences are SGHTA and FQGNSA. Trimming removed 5 bases from V and 7 bases from J, with 18 bases in between. This CDR3 contains 14 residues. CDR3 DNA: TGTGCCAGCAGCCCTGCTCCAGGGGTAAAGGAGCAGTACTTC. Protein product: CASSPAPGVKEQYF.

The V call is TRBV18, the J call TRBJ2-1; TRBD2 matches 8 bases. The trim removed 0 bases at V and 3 bases at J, leaving 7 bases unmatched. Germline lookup yields CDR1 KGHSH and CDR2 LQKENI. The CDR3 has 17 amino acids. DNA of the CDR3: TGTGCCAGCTCACCACCGGTGGGCCTAGCGGGCTACAATGAGCAGTTCTTC. This gives the protein CASSPPVGLAGYNEQFF.